One and the same sample provided the 4 T cell receptor beta chains below, sequenced in a study of T-cell memory formation after mild COVID-19. MiXCR was run by TCRdb on the 5' RACE reads, yielding one entry per CDR3 protein. The data hold hundreds of thousands of distinct CDR3 sequences, with about 24% observed a single time. Sequencing input: PBMCs or a T cell subset sorted from them (not recorded which). Receptors originate from an adult woman who had mild COVID-19 (a few samples of this study predate the infection). Cell type and time point are not known.

V and J are TRBV5-6 and TRBJ1-5; D remains ambiguous. V dropped 0 bases and J dropped 7 bases, with 14 bases sitting between them. The CDR3 covers 15 residues. The germline gives CDR1 SGHDT, CDR2 YYEEEE. The DNA for the CDR3 is TGTGCCAGCAGCTTGGGAACTGGGGAGTGGCAGCCCCAGCATTTT. Amino acids: CASSLGTGEWQPQHF.

This clonotype showed up just a few times. The gene calls are TRBV29-1 and TRBJ1-1; D gene ambiguous. Trimming removed 1 base at V and 12 bases at J, with 15 bases between. The V gene's germline CDR1 is SQVTM and CDR2 ANQGSEA. The CDR3 is made up of 12 amino acids. CDR3 nucleotide sequence: TGCAGCGTTGAAGGATCGGAGGGTCGGACTTTCTTT. It encodes CSVEGSEGRTFF.

In its sample, this clonotype was seen a few times. The chain combines TRBV12-3 or TRBV12-4 with TRBJ2-1; D assignment may be TRBD1 or TRBD2 (5 bases each). The CDR3 runs to 12 residues. Trimming shortened V by 5 bases and J by 13 bases, and 15 bases separated the two germline ends. This chain's CDR3 is CASSPGGTTQFF. The CDR3 DNA sequence: TGTGCCAGCAGTCCGGGTGGGACGACACAGTTCTTC.

The gene calls are TRBV9 and TRBJ2-7; 9 bases line up with TRBD1. The V gene's germline CDR1 is SGDLS and CDR2 YYNGEE. The CDR3 spans 16 residues. With 4 bases clipped from V and 6 bases from J, the junction kept 14 bases outside the gene matches. CDR3 nucleotide sequence: TGTGCCAGCAGCTCGATCTCCGGGACAGGGTGGGGCGAGCAGTACTTC. Residues: CASSSISGTGWGEQYF.